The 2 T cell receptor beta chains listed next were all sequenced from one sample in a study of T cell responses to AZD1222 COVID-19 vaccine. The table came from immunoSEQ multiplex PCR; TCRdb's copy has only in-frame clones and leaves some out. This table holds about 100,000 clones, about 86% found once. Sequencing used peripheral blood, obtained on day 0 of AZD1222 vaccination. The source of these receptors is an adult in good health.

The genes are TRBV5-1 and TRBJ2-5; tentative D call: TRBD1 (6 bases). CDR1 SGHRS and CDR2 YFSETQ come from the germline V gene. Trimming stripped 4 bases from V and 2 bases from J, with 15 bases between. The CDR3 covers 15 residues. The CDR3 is CASSRRQDTQETQYF. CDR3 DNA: TGCGCCAGCAGCAGAAGACAGGATACGCAAGAGACCCAGTACTTC.

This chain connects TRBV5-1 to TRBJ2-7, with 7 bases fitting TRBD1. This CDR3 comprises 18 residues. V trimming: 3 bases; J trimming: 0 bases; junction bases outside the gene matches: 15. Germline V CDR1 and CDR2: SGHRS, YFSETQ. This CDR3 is CASSWLGTALSSSYEQYF. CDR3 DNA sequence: TGCGCCAGCAGCTGGTTGGGGACAGCCTTATCCTCCTCCTACGAGCAGTACTTC.